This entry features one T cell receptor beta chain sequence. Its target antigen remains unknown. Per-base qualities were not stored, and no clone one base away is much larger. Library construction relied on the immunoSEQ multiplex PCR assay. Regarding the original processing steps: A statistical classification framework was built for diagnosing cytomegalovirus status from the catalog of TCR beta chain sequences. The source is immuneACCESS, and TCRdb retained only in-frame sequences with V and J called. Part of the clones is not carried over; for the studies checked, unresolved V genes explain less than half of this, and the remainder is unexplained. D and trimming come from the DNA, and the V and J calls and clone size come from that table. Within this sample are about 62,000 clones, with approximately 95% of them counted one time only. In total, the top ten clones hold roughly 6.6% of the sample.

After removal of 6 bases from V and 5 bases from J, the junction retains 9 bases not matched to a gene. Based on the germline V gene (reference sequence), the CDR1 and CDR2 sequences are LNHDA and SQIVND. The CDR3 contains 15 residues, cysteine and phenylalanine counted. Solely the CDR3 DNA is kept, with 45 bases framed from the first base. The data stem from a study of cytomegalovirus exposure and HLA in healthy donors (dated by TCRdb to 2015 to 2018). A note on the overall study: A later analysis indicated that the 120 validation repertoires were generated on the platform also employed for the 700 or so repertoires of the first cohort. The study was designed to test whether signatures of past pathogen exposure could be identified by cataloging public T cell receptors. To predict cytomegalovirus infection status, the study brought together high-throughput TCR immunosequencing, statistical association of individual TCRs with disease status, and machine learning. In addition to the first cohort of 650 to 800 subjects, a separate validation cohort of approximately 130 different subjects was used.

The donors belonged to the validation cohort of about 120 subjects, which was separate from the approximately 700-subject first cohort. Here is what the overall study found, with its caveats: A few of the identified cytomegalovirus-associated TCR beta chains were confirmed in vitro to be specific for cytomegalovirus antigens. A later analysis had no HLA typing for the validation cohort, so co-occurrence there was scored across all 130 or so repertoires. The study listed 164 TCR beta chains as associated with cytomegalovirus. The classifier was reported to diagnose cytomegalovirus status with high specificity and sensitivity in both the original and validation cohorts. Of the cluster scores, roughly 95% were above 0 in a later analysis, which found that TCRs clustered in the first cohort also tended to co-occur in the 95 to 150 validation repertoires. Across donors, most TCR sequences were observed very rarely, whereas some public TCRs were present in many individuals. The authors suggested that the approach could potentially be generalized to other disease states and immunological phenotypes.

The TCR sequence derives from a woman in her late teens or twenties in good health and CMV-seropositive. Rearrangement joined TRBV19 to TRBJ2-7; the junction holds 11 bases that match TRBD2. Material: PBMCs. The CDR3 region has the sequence CASSATSGNFDEQYF. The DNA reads TGTGCCAGTAGCGCGACTAGCGGGAATTTCGACGAGCAGTACTTC.